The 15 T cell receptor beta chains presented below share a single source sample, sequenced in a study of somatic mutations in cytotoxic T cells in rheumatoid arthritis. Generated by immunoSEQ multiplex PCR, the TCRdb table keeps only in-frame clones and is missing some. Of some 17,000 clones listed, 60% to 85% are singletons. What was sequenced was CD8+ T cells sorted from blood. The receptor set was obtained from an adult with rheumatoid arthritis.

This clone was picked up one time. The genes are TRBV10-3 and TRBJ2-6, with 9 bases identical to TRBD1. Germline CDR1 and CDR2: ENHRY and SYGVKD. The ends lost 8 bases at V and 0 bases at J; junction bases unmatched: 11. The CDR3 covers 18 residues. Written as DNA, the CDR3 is TGTGCCATCGGGTTACCGGGACAGGGCTCCTCTGGGGCCAACGTCCTGACTTTC. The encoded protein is CAIGLPGQGSSGANVLTF.

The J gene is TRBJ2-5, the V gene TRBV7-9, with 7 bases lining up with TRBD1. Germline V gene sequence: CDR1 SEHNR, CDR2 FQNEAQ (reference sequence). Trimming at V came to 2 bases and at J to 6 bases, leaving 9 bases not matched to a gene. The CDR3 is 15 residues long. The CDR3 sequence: CASSLPTGLEKTQYF. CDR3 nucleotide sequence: TGTGCCAGCAGCTTACCGACAGGGCTCGAAAAGACCCAGTACTTC.

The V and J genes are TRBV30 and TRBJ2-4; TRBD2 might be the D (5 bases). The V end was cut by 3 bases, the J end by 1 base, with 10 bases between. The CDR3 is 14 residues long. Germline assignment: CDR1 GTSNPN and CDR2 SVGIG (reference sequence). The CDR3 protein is CAWRGWEAKNIQYF. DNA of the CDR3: TGTGCCTGGAGGGGATGGGAGGCCAAAAACATTCAGTACTTC.

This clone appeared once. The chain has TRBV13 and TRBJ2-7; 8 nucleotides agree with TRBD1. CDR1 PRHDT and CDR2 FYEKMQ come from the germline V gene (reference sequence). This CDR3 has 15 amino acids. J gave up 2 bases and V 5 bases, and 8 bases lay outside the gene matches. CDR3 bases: TGTGCCAGCAGCCTTCCATCGGGACAGGCCTACGAGCAGTACTTC. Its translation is CASSLPSGQAYEQYF.

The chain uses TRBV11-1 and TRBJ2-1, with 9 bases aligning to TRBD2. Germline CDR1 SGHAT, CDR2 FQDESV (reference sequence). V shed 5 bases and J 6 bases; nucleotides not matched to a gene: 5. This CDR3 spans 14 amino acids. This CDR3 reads CASSPTGLANEQFF. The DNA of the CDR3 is TGTGCCAGCAGCCCGACGGGACTAGCCAATGAGCAGTTCTTC.

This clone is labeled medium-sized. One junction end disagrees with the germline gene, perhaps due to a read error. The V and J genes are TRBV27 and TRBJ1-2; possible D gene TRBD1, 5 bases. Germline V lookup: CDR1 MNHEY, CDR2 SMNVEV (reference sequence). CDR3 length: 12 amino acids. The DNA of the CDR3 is TGTGCCAGCAGTTTTATGGGACGGGGCAGGGATTTC. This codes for CASSFMGRGRDF.

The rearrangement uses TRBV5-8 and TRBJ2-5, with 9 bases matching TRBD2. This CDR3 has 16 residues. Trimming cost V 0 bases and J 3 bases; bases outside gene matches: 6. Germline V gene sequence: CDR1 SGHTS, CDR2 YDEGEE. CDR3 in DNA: TGTGCCAGCAGCTTGGCCGGGACTAGCATGAAAGAGACCCAGTACTTC. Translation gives CASSLAGTSMKETQYF.

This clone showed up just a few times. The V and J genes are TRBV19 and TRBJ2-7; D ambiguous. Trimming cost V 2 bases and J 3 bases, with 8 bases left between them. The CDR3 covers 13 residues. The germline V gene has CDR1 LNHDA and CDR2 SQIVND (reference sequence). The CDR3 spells CASSIRNYYEQYF. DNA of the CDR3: TGTGCCAGTAGTATAAGGAACTACTACGAGCAGTACTTC.

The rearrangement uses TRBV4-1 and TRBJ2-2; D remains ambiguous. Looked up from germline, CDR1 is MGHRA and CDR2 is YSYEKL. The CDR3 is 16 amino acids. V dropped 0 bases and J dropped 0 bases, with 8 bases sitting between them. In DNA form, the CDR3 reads TGCGCCAGCAGCCAAGATGTGGCCCCGAACACCGGGGAGCTGTTTTTT. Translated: CASSQDVAPNTGELFF.

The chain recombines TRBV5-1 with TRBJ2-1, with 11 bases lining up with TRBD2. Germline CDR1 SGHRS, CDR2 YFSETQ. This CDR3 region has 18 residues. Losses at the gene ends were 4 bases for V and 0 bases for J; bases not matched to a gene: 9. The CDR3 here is CASSPPLAGGSSYNEQFF. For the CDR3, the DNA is TGCGCCAGCAGCCCGCCCTTAGCGGGGGGGAGCTCCTACAATGAGCAGTTCTTC.

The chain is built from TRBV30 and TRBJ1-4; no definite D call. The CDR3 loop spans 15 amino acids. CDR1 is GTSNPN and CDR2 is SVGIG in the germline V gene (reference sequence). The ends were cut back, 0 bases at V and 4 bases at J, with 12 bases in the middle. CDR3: CAWSVRWVSNEKLFF. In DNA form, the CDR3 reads TGTGCCTGGAGTGTACGTTGGGTTAGTAATGAAAAACTGTTTTTT. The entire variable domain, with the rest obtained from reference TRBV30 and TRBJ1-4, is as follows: SQTIHQWPATLVQPVGSPLSLECTVEGTSNPNLYWYRQAAGRGLQLLFYSVGIGQISSEVPQNLSASRPQDRQFILSSKKLLLSDSGFYLCAWSVRWVSNEKLFFGSGTQLSVL.

Written as DNA, the CDR3 is TGTGCCAGCAGCAACACAGGAAACACCATATATTTT. Its protein is CASSNTGNTIYF. The gene calls are TRBV11-2 and TRBJ1-3; D is uncertain. This CDR3 is built from 12 residues. Germline V CDR1 and CDR2: SGHAT, FQNNGV. V was pared by 5 bases and J by 4 bases, with 6 bases between.

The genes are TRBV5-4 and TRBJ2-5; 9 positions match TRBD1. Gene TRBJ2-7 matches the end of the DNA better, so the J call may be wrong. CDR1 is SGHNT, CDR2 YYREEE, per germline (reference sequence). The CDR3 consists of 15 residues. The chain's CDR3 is CASSQTGTGYFEQYF. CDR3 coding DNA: TGTGCCAGCAGCCAAACCGGGACAGGGTACTTCGAGCAGTACTTC.

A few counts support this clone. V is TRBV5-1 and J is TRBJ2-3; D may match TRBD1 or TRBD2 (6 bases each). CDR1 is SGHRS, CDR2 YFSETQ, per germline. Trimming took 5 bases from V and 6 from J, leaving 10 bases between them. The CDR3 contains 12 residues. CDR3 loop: CASRGGFDTQYF. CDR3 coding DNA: TGCGCCAGCAGAGGGGGGTTCGATACGCAGTATTTT.

The chain's CDR3 is CASSFPGANVLTF. For the CDR3, the DNA is TGTGCCAGCAGCTTCCCCGGGGCCAACGTCCTGACTTTC. J is TRBJ2-6 and V is TRBV11-3; D unclear. The CDR3 has 13 amino acids. V lost 3 bases and J lost 4, with 4 bases in between. Germline assignment: CDR1 SGHNT and CDR2 YENEEA.